The 6 T cell receptor beta chains reported below all come from one sample, sequenced in a study of blood T cell repertoires in COVID-19. Method: immunoSEQ multiplex PCR; TCRdb's copy keeps in-frame clones and lacks some. This repertoire shows under 500,000 clones, around 87% found once; its top ten account for roughly 1.1%. Material for sequencing was PBMCs or T cells enriched from blood (not recorded which). These receptor sequences come from a man aged 25-40 years who had recovered from COVID-19.

In its sample, this clone was seen a few times. This chain connects TRBV11-2 to TRBJ2-5; a possible D gene is TRBD2 (7 bases). The CDR3 extends over 14 amino acids. V was clipped by 7 bases and J by 4 bases, with 16 bases between them. The V gene's germline CDR1 is SGHAT and CDR2 FQNNGV. For the CDR3, the DNA is TGTGCCAGCACCGATGGGGGGGGGCGAGAGACCCAGTACTTC. Its translation: CASTDGGGRETQYF.

V usage is TRBV4-1 and J usage is TRBJ1-5; D possibly corresponds to TRBD1 (5 bases). V shed 0 bases and J shed 6 bases, with 12 bases lying between them. Germline assignment: CDR1 MGHRA and CDR2 YSYEKL. This CDR3 contains 15 residues. CDR3 sequence (DNA): TGCGCCAGCAGCCAAGATCCCCAGGGATCTCAGCCCCAGCATTTT. Amino acid sequence: CASSQDPQGSQPQHF.

The chain couples TRBV29-1 to TRBJ1-2; D perhaps matches TRBD1 (6 bases). Germline CDR1 is SQVTM and CDR2 is ANQGSEA. CDR3 length equals 13 residues. The V gene lost 3 bases and the J gene lost 4 bases, with 12 bases spanning the gap. The CDR3 nucleotides are TGCAGCGTTGAGACAGGATCATCCTATGGCTACACCTTC. This encodes CSVETGSSYGYTF.

The genes are TRBV19 and TRBJ1-1; TRBD1 aligns across 11 bases. The CDR3 consists of 15 residues. In germline, CDR1 is LNHDA, CDR2 SQIVND (reference sequence). The V segment lost 5 bases and the J segment 6 bases; nucleotides outside the gene matches: 8. This chain's CDR3 is CASSEPDRGLSEAFF. The CDR3 DNA sequence: TGTGCCAGTAGTGAACCGGACAGGGGGCTGTCTGAAGCTTTCTTT.

This chain connects TRBV30 to TRBJ2-4; maybe TRBD2 (5 bases). CDR1 and CDR2 (germline): GTSNPN, SVGIG (reference sequence). CDR3 length equals 15 residues. Trimming shortened V by 2 bases and J by 1 base, and 12 bases separated the two germline ends. The CDR3 reads CAWSWVSGAKNIQYF. In DNA, the CDR3 is TGTGCCTGGAGTTGGGTTTCGGGGGCCAAAAACATTCAGTACTTC.

The CDR3 coding sequence is TGTGCCAGCAGCTTCGGAAGGGAGGCTACATATTTGGGCTACACCTTC. This codes for CASSFGREATYLGYTF. V gene TRBV7-8 combines with J gene TRBJ1-2; D call uncertain. V gave up 3 bases and J gave up 8 bases, with 22 bases separating them. The CDR3 length is 16 residues. Germline CDR1 SGHVS, CDR2 FQNEAQ.